These 13 T cell receptor beta chains originate from one sample sequenced in a study of post-analysis software for immune sequencing data. Their target antigens are unknown. The library was made from cDNA and included unique molecular identifiers. TCRdb ran MiXCR on the PCR reads and lists one entry per CDR3 protein. In the table there are 800,000 to 950,000 distinct CDR3 sequences, approximately 50% of which are singletons. Overall study results and limits: Patients had higher frequencies than controls of roughly five TRBV segments, including TRBV5-6, TRBV5-1 and TRBV20-1.

Sequenced sample: blood. The receptors stem from a girl aged 5-17 years with multiple sclerosis.

The J gene is TRBJ1-1, the V gene TRBV5-1; tentative D call: TRBD1 (6 bases). The V gene lost 4 bases and the J gene lost 1 base, with 14 bases spanning the gap. Germline lookup yields CDR1 SGHRS and CDR2 YFSETQ. The CDR3 covers 15 residues. The CDR3 DNA follows: TGCGCCAGCAGCCCTCGGACAGATTGGAACACTGAAGCTTTCTTT. Translating gives CASSPRTDWNTEAFF.

This clonotype occurred a few times. J is TRBJ1-2 and V is TRBV29-1; 10 nucleotides agree with TRBD1. The germline V gene encodes CDR1 SQVTM and CDR2 ANQGSEA. This CDR3 region has 13 residues. With V trimmed by 7 bases and J by 4 bases, 6 bases remained unmatched. The CDR3 nucleotides read TGCAGCGCAGGGACAGGGGCGGTCTATGGCTACACCTTC. Translating gives CSAGTGAVYGYTF.

The chain has TRBV6-5 and TRBJ2-4; D possibly corresponds to TRBD1 (5 bases). This CDR3 is built from 14 residues. CDR1 and CDR2 from the germline V gene are MNHEY and SVGAGI. Trimming stripped 0 bases from V and 11 bases from J, with 14 bases between. CDR3 nucleotide sequence: TGTGCCAGCAGTTACTCTCCAGGGTCTTGGCTTCAGTACTTC. Its protein product is CASSYSPGSWLQYF.

The V gene is TRBV7-9, the J gene TRBJ2-7; the match to TRBD2 covers 9 bases. This CDR3 has 16 amino acids. Germline loops: CDR1 SEHNR, CDR2 FQNEAQ (reference sequence). J was trimmed by 3 bases and V by 2 bases; bases with no gene match: 8. In DNA, the CDR3 is TGTGCCAGCAGCTTACAGTCGAGCGGGGGGATCTACGAGCAGTACTTC. Amino acids: CASSLQSSGGIYEQYF.

The genes are TRBV10-3 and TRBJ2-1; no reliable D call. Between the trimmed V and J ends, which lost 3 bases and 0 bases, there was a span of 9 bases. Germline values: CDR1 ENHRY, CDR2 SYGVKD. The CDR3 contains 15 residues. The CDR3 DNA follows: TGTGCCATCAGTGACTTCGCGGTCTCCTACAATGAGCAGTTCTTC. It is translated as CAISDFAVSYNEQFF.

In this sample, this clonotype turned up many times. The chain links TRBV11-2 to TRBJ2-1; tentatively, D is TRBD1 or TRBD2 (5 bases each). Between the trimmed V and J ends, which lost 5 bases and 0 bases, there was a span of 11 bases. This CDR3 region has 15 residues. Looked up from germline, CDR1 is SGHAT and CDR2 is FQNNGV. CDR3 amino acids: CASSRGGSSYNEQFF. CDR3 nucleotide sequence: TGTGCCAGCAGCCGTGGGGGAAGCTCCTACAATGAGCAGTTCTTC.

This clonotype was detected ten times or more. V is TRBV3-1 and J is TRBJ2-3; D gene uncertain. The V gene's germline CDR1 is LGHDT and CDR2 YNNKEL (reference sequence). The CDR3 consists of 13 residues. Between the trimmed V and J ends, which lost 5 bases and 2 bases, there was a span of 8 bases. CDR3 amino acids: CASSSRTTDTQYF. In DNA, the CDR3 is TGTGCCAGCAGCTCACGCACCACAGATACGCAGTATTTT.

J is TRBJ1-2 and V is TRBV12-3 or TRBV12-4; the D gene is possibly TRBD1 (5 bases). This CDR3 comprises 17 residues. V lost 4 bases and J 0 bases, leaving 18 bases between the germline ends. The CDR3 DNA is TGTGCCAGCAGTTCCCGGGGCAGTATCCCCGCTAACTATGGCTACACCTTC. Its translation is CASSSRGSIPANYGYTF.

The chain uses TRBV6-6 and TRBJ2-1; D perhaps matches TRBD1 (6 bases). The CDR3 extends over 16 amino acids. V lost 6 bases to trimming and J lost 0 bases, with 15 bases between them. In germline, CDR1 is MNHNY, CDR2 SVGAGI (reference sequence). CDR3 in amino acids: CASSSPVQGSYNEQFF. The CDR3 DNA follows: TGTGCCAGCAGCTCACCGGTACAGGGCTCCTACAATGAGCAGTTCTTC.

The chain has TRBV6-1 and TRBJ2-7; the D is unclear. The CDR3 runs 11 residues. The V gene's germline CDR1 is MNHNS and CDR2 SASEGT. Trimming stripped 6 bases from V and 2 bases from J, with 5 bases between. The CDR3 sequence: CASRQTYEQYF. The DNA for the CDR3 is TGTGCCAGCAGGCAAACCTACGAGCAGTACTTC.

This clonotype has more than one count but fewer than ten. The chain is built from TRBV12-3 or TRBV12-4 and TRBJ2-1; 10 nucleotides agree with TRBD2. The CDR3 sequence is 15 residues long. Trimming removed 3 bases from V and 8 bases from J; junction bases left unmatched: 7. DNA of the CDR3: TGTGCCAGCAGTTTCTCACTAGCGGGACGCGATGAGCAGTTCTTC. Translation gives CASSFSLAGRDEQFF.

This sequence joins TRBV10-3 and TRBJ1-1; possible D gene TRBD1, 6 bases. This CDR3 spans 13 amino acids. V lost 4 bases, J lost 6 bases, and 12 bases lay in between. Per the germline V gene, CDR1 is ENHRY and CDR2 is SYGVKD. The CDR3 DNA is TGTGCCATCAGTGCGGGGGGGCCGTCTGAAGCTTTCTTT. Translated: CAISAGGPSEAFF.

This clonotype has more than one count but fewer than ten. The chain employs TRBV20-1 and TRBJ2-7; the D call may be TRBD1 or TRBD2 (5 bases each). The germline CDR1 and CDR2 sequences are DFQATT and SNEGSKA (reference sequence). This CDR3 is built from 14 residues. V lost 1 base and J lost 0, with 10 bases in between. The CDR3 loop reads CSARVDGGSYEQYF. The CDR3 DNA is TGCAGTGCTAGAGTCGATGGGGGCTCCTACGAGCAGTACTTC.